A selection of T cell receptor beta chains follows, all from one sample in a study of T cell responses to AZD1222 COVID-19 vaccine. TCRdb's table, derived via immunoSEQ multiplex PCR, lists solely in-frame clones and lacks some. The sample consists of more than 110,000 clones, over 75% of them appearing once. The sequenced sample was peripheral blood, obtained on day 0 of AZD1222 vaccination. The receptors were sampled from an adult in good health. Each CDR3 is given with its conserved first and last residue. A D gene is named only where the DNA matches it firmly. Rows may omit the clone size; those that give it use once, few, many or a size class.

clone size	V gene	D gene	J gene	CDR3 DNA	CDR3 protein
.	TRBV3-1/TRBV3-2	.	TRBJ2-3	TGTGCCAGCAGCCAAGATCTATCCGGGCCTAGCACAGATACGCAGTATTTT	CASSQDLSGPSTDTQYF
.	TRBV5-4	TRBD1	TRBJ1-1	TGTGCCAGCAGCCTCGGACAGGGTGTTGGTGAAGCTTTCTTT	CASSLGQGVGEAFF
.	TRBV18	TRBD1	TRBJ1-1	TGTGCCAGCTCACGGGACAGGAACACTGAAGCTTTCTTT	CASSRDRNTEAFF
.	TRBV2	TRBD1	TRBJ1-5	TGTGCCAGCACCTCCGTAACAGGGGCTAATCAGCCCCAGCATTTT	CASTSVTGANQPQHF
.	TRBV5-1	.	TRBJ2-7	TGCGCCAGCCAGGCAGGACTTAACTCCTACGAGCAGTACTTC	CASQAGLNSYEQYF
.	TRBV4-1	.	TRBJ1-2	TGCGCCAGCAGCCAAGAGGGGGTTATCTATGGCTACACCTTC	CASSQEGVIYGYTF
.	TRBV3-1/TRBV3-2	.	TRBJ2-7	TGTGCCAGCAGCCAAAACTGGGCTAGCTTCTCCTACGAGCAGTACTTC	CASSQNWASFSYEQYF
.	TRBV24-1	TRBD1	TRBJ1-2	TGTGCCACCAGTGAACGAGGACAGGGGCCCTATGGCTACACCTTC	CATSERGQGPYGYTF
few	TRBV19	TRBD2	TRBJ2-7	TGTGCCAGTAGTCCCGTAGCGGGTTTCTACGAGCAGTACTTC	CASSPVAGFYEQYF
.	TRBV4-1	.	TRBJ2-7	TGCGCCAGCAGCCAAGATCGTCCGGGCGAGCAGTACTTC	CASSQDRPGEQYF
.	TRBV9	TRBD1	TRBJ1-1	TGTGCCAGCAGCAACCGATTAGAACAGGGGACCATGAACACTGAAGCTTTCTTT	CASSNRLEQGTMNTEAFF
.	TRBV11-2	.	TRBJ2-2	TGTGCCAGCAGCTTAGTTGGGGGCATGAACACCGGGGAGCTGTTTTTT	CASSLVGGMNTGELFF
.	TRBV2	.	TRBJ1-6	TGTGCCGGACAACACTATAATTCACCCCTCCACTTT	CAGQHYNSPLHF
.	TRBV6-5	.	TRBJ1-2	TGTGCCAGCAGAGCAGGAGGGGCTTATGGCTACACCTTC	CASRAGGAYGYTF
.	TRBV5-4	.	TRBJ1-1	TGTGCCAGCAGCTTGGGGGGGTCGGAAAGTATTCAAGCGCCAAACTTT	CASSLGGSESIQAPNF
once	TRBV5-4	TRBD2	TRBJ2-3	TGTGCCAGCAGTTCCGGGACTAGCGGGAGGGATACGCAGTATTTT	CASSSGTSGRDTQYF
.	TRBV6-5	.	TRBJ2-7	TGTGCCAGCAGTTACTCGGGGGGAGAAACGACCTACGAGCAGTACTTC	CASSYSGGETTYEQYF
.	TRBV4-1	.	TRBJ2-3	TGCGCCAGCAGCCAAAACCGGGCCAAAGCAGATACGCAGTATTTT	CASSQNRAKADTQYF
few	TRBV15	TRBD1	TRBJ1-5	TGTGCCACCAGCAGTGGGACAGCTAGCAATCAGCCCCAGCATTTT	CATSSGTASNQPQHF
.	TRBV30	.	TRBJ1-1	TGTGCCTGGAGAGAGTCTCCAAGTGGGACTGAAGCTTTCTTT	CAWRESPSGTEAFF
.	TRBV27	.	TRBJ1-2	TGTGCCAGCAGTTCCGCGGGGCTTGGCTACACCTTC	CASSSAGLGYTF
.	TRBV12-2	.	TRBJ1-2	TGTGCAAGTCGCTTGGCGGGGGCCCGGGGGACCTTC	CASRLAGARGTF
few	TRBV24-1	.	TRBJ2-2	TGTGCCACCAGTGGACCGAACACCGGGGAGCTGTTTTTT	CATSGPNTGELFF
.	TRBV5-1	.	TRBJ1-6	TGCGCCAGCAGCTTAGAGAGCTCCTATAATTCACCCCTCCACTTT	CASSLESSYNSPLHF
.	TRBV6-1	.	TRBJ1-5	TGTGCCAGCAGTGAAGTGGGACACAGCAATCAGCCCCAGCATTTT	CASSEVGHSNQPQHF
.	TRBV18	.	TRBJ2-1	TGTGCCAGCTCACCACAGGGGAGCCTGGCGGAGCAGTTCTTC	CASSPQGSLAEQFF
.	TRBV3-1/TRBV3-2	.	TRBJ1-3	TGTGCCAGCGCGTTACGAAACACCATATATTTT	CASALRNTIYF
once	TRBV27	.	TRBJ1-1	TGTGCCACAAAACTCGGGCCCATCAACACTGAAGCTTTCTTT	CATKLGPINTEAFF
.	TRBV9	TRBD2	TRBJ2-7	TGTGCCAGCAGCGTAGGTGGGACTAGAGCCTACGAGCAGTACTTC	CASSVGGTRAYEQYF
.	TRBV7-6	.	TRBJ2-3	TGTGCCAGCAGCTTAGGCAGTACGCAGTATTTT	CASSLGSTQYF
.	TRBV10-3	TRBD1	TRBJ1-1	TGTGCCATCAGGGCAGGGGGCTACACTGAAGCTTTCTTT	CAIRAGGYTEAFF
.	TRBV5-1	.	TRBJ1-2	TGCGCCAGCAGCTTTGGGCAGAGCTATGGCTACACCTTC	CASSFGQSYGYTF
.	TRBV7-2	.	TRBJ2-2	TGTGCCAGCAGCCTCCATGGGGGCGCGAACACCGGGGAGCTGTTTTTT	CASSLHGGANTGELFF
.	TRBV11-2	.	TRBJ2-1	TGTGCCAGCAGCGCGTGGGGGGGGGCTAACAATGAGCAGTTCTTC	CASSAWGGANNEQFF
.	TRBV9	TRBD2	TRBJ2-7	TGTGCCAGCAGCCCACTAGCGGGGGGGATGGGGAGAGGCAACGAGCAGTACTTC	CASSPLAGGMGRGNEQYF
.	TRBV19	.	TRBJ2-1	TGTGCCAGTCGGGGGGGACAGGGATTCAATGAGCAGTTCTTC	CASRGGQGFNEQFF
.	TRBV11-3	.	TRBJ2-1	TGTGCCAGCAGGGGGCAGGTAGACCCTGAGCAGTTCTTC	CASRGQVDPEQFF
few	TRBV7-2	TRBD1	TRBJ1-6	TGTGCCAGCAGCCCTCTAGGACAGGGATATGGGGGGGCCAATTCACCCCTCCACTTT	CASSPLGQGYGGANSPLHF
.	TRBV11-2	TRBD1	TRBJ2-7	TGTGCCAGCAGCTTAGGGGGGACAGGTCTTGAGTACGAGCAGTACTTC	CASSLGGTGLEYEQYF
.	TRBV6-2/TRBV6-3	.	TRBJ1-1	TGTGCCAGCAGCCAGAGTGGTCCCGGGGCTTTCTTT	CASSQSGPGAFF
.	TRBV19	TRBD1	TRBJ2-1	TGTGCCAGTAGTTCCCGAGGACAGGGGGATGAGCAGTTCTTC	CASSSRGQGDEQFF
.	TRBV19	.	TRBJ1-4	TGTGCCAGTAGTTTAACCCGTAGTGCAACTAATGAAAAACTGTTTTTT	CASSLTRSATNEKLFF
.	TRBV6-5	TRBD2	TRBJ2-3	TGTGCCAGCAGTCTCATAGCGGGGGGGCCCGCGACGCAGTATTTT	CASSLIAGGPATQYF
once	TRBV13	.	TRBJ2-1	TGTGCCAGCAGCTTAGGCAGAGGGGGGGTATACAATGAGCAGTTCTTC	CASSLGRGGVYNEQFF
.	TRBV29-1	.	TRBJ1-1	TGCAGCGTTGGCCCGGGTCTGAACACTGAAGCTTTCTTT	CSVGPGLNTEAFF
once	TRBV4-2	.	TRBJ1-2	TGTGCCAGCAGCCAAGATCTTGCCAGCGGAGTGTATGGCTACACCTTC	CASSQDLASGVYGYTF
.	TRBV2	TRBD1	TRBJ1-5	TGTGCCAGCAGTGCCGAAGGGGGCGGCAATCAGCCCCAGCATTTT	CASSAEGGGNQPQHF
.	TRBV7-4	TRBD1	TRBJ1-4	TGTGCCAGCAGCCCGCGACAGGGAACTAATGAAAAACTGTTTTTT	CASSPRQGTNEKLFF
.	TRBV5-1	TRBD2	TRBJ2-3	TGCGCCAGCAGCTACTTAGCGGGAGGGACAGATACGCAGTATTTT	CASSYLAGGTDTQYF
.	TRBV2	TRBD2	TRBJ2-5	TGTGCCAGTGAGCGGGAGAGACAAGAGACCCAGTACTTC	CASERERQETQYF
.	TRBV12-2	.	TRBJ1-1	TGTGCAAGTCGCCGCAGGGACATCCCAAACCGGAACACTGAAGCTTTCTTT	CASRRRDIPNRNTEAFF
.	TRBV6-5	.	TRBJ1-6	TGTGCCAGCAGTCAATACGTGGGCTCACCCCTCCACTTT	CASSQYVGSPLHF
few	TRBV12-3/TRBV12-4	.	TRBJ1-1	TGTGCCAGCAGTTATAAGAACACTGAAGCTTTCTTT	CASSYKNTEAFF
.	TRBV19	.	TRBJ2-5	TGTGCCAGTAGTATAAGGGGTCGGCAGGAAGGGGCCCAAGAGACCCAGTACTTC	CASSIRGRQEGAQETQYF
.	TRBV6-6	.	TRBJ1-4	TGTGCCAGCAGTTACTCCCCGGGTACTGAAAAACTGTTTTTT	CASSYSPGTEKLFF
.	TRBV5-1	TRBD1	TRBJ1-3	TGCGCCAGCAGCCCGGACAGGGGGCAAGGAAACACCATATATTTT	CASSPDRGQGNTIYF
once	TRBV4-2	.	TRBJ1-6	TGTGCCAGCAGCCAAGATATAGTAGGGGTGTCCTATAATTCACCCCTCCACTTT	CASSQDIVGVSYNSPLHF
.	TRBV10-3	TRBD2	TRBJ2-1	TGTGCCATCAGCCTGGGACTAGTCAATGAGCAGTTCTTC	CAISLGLVNEQFF
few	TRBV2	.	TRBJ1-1	TGTGCCAGCAGTGAGTTGGTCACCTTCAACACTGAAGCTTTCTTT	CASSELVTFNTEAFF